These T cell receptor beta chains were read from a single sample in a study of blood T cell repertoires in COVID-19. Only in-frame clones appear in the TCRdb table, and some are missing; sequencing was by immunoSEQ multiplex PCR. The sample includes around 380,000 clones, about 87% seen only once; the top ten take approximately 1.3%. Sequencing input: PBMCs or T cells enriched from blood (not recorded which). The receptors derive from a man between 25 and 39 years old who had recovered from COVID-19. CDR3s include the opening cysteine and the closing phenylalanine or tryptophan. The order of the fields is clone size, D gene, V gene, J gene, CDR3 DNA, CDR3 protein. The D gene is left open where the match is weak. Expanded clones are given a class, and other clones once, few, many or no size at all.

clone_size: few; d_call: TRBD2; v_call: TRBV5-1; j_call: TRBJ2-7; cdr3_nt: TGCGCCAGCAGCCCCGGGGGGACCTACGAGCAGTACTTC; cdr3_aa: CASSPGGTYEQYF
clone_size: -; d_call: TRBD2; v_call: TRBV18; j_call: TRBJ2-3; cdr3_nt: TGTGCCAGCTCACCAATCGCTAGCGGGGGAGCAGATACGCAGTATTTT; cdr3_aa: CASSPIASGGADTQYF
clone_size: -; d_call: -; v_call: TRBV30; j_call: TRBJ1-1; cdr3_nt: TGTGCCTGGAGCCCGGGAACGGACACTGAAGCTTTCTTT; cdr3_aa: CAWSPGTDTEAFF
clone_size: -; d_call: TRBD1; v_call: TRBV24-1; j_call: TRBJ1-1; cdr3_nt: TGTGCCACCAGCGACAGGGGGGGGACTGAAGCTTTCTTT; cdr3_aa: CATSDRGGTEAFF
clone_size: -; d_call: -; v_call: TRBV5-4; j_call: TRBJ1-1; cdr3_nt: TGTGCCAGCACCACGCGTGAGGGCACTGAAGCTTTCTTT; cdr3_aa: CASTTREGTEAFF
clone_size: -; d_call: TRBD1; v_call: TRBV18; j_call: TRBJ1-6; cdr3_nt: TGTGCCAGCTCACTGACAGGGACCTATAATTCACCCCTCCACTTT; cdr3_aa: CASSLTGTYNSPLHF
clone_size: -; d_call: TRBD1; v_call: TRBV11-2; j_call: TRBJ1-2; cdr3_nt: TGTGCCAGCAGCCCACCGACAGGGCCGGACTATGGCTACACCTTC; cdr3_aa: CASSPPTGPDYGYTF
clone_size: -; d_call: -; v_call: TRBV11-2; j_call: TRBJ1-5; cdr3_nt: TGTGCCAGCAGCCCCCAGGAGCGGCAGCCCCAGCATTTT; cdr3_aa: CASSPQERQPQHF
clone_size: -; d_call: -; v_call: TRBV5-1; j_call: TRBJ2-3; cdr3_nt: TGCGCCAGCAGCTCTACCGTTAGCGGCACTAGCACAGATACGCAGTATTTT; cdr3_aa: CASSSTVSGTSTDTQYF
clone_size: -; d_call: TRBD1; v_call: TRBV7-2; j_call: TRBJ2-1; cdr3_nt: TGTGCCAGCAGCTTAGTGGACAGGCCAGGGGCTGAGCAGTTCTTC; cdr3_aa: CASSLVDRPGAEQFF
clone_size: -; d_call: -; v_call: TRBV6-5; j_call: TRBJ1-6; cdr3_nt: TGTGCCAGCAGTTACTATGGGAGCTCCTATAATTCACCCCTCCACTTT; cdr3_aa: CASSYYGSSYNSPLHF
clone_size: -; d_call: TRBD2; v_call: TRBV15; j_call: TRBJ2-1; cdr3_nt: TGTGCCACCAGCAGAGGGGACTATTACAATGAGCAGTTCTTC; cdr3_aa: CATSRGDYYNEQFF
clone_size: -; d_call: TRBD1; v_call: TRBV24-1; j_call: TRBJ2-5; cdr3_nt: TGTGCCACCAGCGATGGACAGGCCCAAGAGACCCAGTACTTC; cdr3_aa: CATSDGQAQETQYF
clone_size: -; d_call: -; v_call: TRBV7-6; j_call: TRBJ1-1; cdr3_nt: TGTGCCAGCAGCTTAACCCGAGGCAGACAGACAGCGAACACTGAAGCTTTCTTT; cdr3_aa: CASSLTRGRQTANTEAFF
clone_size: -; d_call: -; v_call: TRBV7-8; j_call: TRBJ1-1; cdr3_nt: TGTGCCAGCAGCCCCGAGGCTGAAGCTTTCTTT; cdr3_aa: CASSPEAEAFF
clone_size: -; d_call: TRBD1; v_call: TRBV6-5; j_call: TRBJ1-5; cdr3_nt: TGTGCCAGCGGACAGGGGCCGGATAGCAATCAGCCCCAGCATTTT; cdr3_aa: CASGQGPDSNQPQHF
clone_size: few; d_call: -; v_call: TRBV2; j_call: TRBJ2-7; cdr3_nt: TGTGCCAGCAGTCTTACATTGTACGAGCAGTACTTC; cdr3_aa: CASSLTLYEQYF
clone_size: -; d_call: -; v_call: TRBV20-1; j_call: TRBJ1-1; cdr3_nt: TGCAGTGCGGGGGGAAGGACTGAAGCTTTCTTT; cdr3_aa: CSAGGRTEAFF
clone_size: -; d_call: TRBD1; v_call: TRBV9; j_call: TRBJ2-3; cdr3_nt: TGTGCCAGCAGCGACCGACAGGGTGGCGGCTCAGATACGCAGTATTTT; cdr3_aa: CASSDRQGGGSDTQYF
clone_size: -; d_call: -; v_call: TRBV11-2; j_call: TRBJ1-6; cdr3_nt: TGTGCCAGCAGCTTAGCGGGGTTTTATTCACCCCTCCACTTT; cdr3_aa: CASSLAGFYSPLHF
clone_size: -; d_call: TRBD2; v_call: TRBV7-9; j_call: TRBJ2-1; cdr3_nt: TGTGCCAGCAGCTTAGCGCGGCGGGGGGCCTCCAATGAGCAGTTCTTC; cdr3_aa: CASSLARRGASNEQFF
clone_size: -; d_call: -; v_call: TRBV6-4; j_call: TRBJ2-2; cdr3_nt: TGTGCCAGCAGTGACTCCGGTGGGGAGCTGTTTTTT; cdr3_aa: CASSDSGGELFF
clone_size: -; d_call: -; v_call: TRBV2; j_call: TRBJ1-1; cdr3_nt: TGTGCCAGCAAAGGAGGGTGGAACACTGAAGCTTTCTTT; cdr3_aa: CASKGGWNTEAFF
clone_size: -; d_call: -; v_call: TRBV20-1; j_call: TRBJ1-2; cdr3_nt: TGCAGTGCTAGGGGCCTTTATGGCTACACCTTC; cdr3_aa: CSARGLYGYTF
clone_size: -; d_call: TRBD1; v_call: TRBV10-1; j_call: TRBJ2-7; cdr3_nt: TGCGCCAGCTTGGGACAGGGGGCCAGCGAGCAGTACTTC; cdr3_aa: CASLGQGASEQYF
clone_size: -; d_call: -; v_call: TRBV6-5; j_call: TRBJ1-3; cdr3_nt: TGTGCCAGCAGGAGGGGGTTCAGCTCTGGAAACACCATATATTTT; cdr3_aa: CASRRGFSSGNTIYF
clone_size: -; d_call: -; v_call: TRBV18; j_call: TRBJ2-7; cdr3_nt: TGTGCCAGCCGTGCCCCAGGCCCCTACGAGCAGTACTTC; cdr3_aa: CASRAPGPYEQYF
clone_size: -; d_call: TRBD1; v_call: TRBV19; j_call: TRBJ1-6; cdr3_nt: TGTGCCAGTAGCGTTACTGACAGGGGAACATCACCCCTCCACTTT; cdr3_aa: CASSVTDRGTSPLHF